This T cell receptor beta chain was observed in a study of blood T cell repertoires in COVID-19. At the level of the study: Acute and convalescent COVID-19 specimens originated in the United States, Italy and Spain. The analysed material was cDNA or gDNA that came from T cells, B-cell-depleted T cells, or PBMCs.

The V gene end was trimmed by 5 bases and the J gene end by 8 bases; junction bases not matched to a gene: 8. The CDR3 consists of 14 residues. Per germline, CDR1 MDHEN and CDR2 SYDVKM. Authors' processing steps: The assay estimated nucleated cells by amplifying reference gene primers. The data were produced by immunoSEQ multiplex PCR, yet TCRdb's version contains in-frame clones alone and is incomplete. V, J and clone size reflect that table, while D and trimming were determined from the DNA. The table lists more than 150,000 clones, 90% of them singletons. The V call is TRBV28, the J call TRBJ2-1; TRBD2 matches at 8 bases. The clonotype was recovered from a man aged 45 to 65 with acute or convalescent COVID-19. What was sequenced was peripheral blood. CDR3 sequence reads: CASSPAGVIDEQFF. Written as DNA, the CDR3 is TGTGCCAGCAGTCCAGCGGGAGTGATCGATGAGCAGTTCTTC. The full variable domain, with the rest looked up from reference TRBV28 and TRBJ2-1, is DVKVTQSSRYLVKRTGEKVFLECVQDMDHENMFWYRQDPGLGLRLIYFSYDVKMKEKGDIPEGYSVSREKKERFSLILESASTNQTSMYLCASSPAGVIDEQFFGPGTRLTVL.